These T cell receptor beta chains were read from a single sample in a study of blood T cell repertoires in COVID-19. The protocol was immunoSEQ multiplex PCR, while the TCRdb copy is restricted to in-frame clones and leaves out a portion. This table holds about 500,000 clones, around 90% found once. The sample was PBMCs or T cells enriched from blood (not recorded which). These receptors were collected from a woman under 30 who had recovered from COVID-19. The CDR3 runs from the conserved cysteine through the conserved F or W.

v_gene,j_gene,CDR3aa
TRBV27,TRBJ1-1,CASSFRRPNTEAFF
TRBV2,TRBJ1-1,CASSVSGVNTEAFF
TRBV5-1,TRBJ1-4,CASSPTGEGGNEKLFF
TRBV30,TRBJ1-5,CASSPGRASNQPQHF
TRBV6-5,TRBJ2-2,CASGQGAGELFF
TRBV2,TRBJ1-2,CASSLGESDGYTF
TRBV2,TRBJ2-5,CASNSLWGVDQETQYF
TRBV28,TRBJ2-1,CASSLARRNEQFF
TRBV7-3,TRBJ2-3,CASSPRTSGRTDTQYF
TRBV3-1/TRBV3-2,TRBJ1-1,CASSQDRGFSEAFF
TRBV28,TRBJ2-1,CASSLARGSSYNEQFF
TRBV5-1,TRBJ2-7,CASSFDELDRTFSYEQYF
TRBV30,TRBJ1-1,CAWRTSRNTEAFF
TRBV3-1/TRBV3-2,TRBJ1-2,CASSQDAMGAHYGYTF
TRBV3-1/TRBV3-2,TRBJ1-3,CASSQGRSSGNTIYF
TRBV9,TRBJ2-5,CASSPRGVQETQYF
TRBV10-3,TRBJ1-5,CAISESAGLQPQHF
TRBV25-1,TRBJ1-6,CASSLSPGTGVDSPLHF
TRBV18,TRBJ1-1,CASSPPGKGGTEAFF
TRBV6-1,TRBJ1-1,CASSDWGGRLTGENTEAFF
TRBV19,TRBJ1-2,CASTGTGENYGYTF
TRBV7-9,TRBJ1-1,CASSPTADTEAFF
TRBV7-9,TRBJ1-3,CASSLMRHGSGNTIYF
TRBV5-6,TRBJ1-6,CASTLIDRDSDSPLHF
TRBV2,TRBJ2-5,CASSAPTVQETQYF
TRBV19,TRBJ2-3,CASSIPGGQDTQYF
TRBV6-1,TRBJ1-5,CASSDRYQPQHF
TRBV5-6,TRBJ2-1,CASRDSKSYNEQFF
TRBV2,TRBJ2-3,CASSERTSGGTQYF
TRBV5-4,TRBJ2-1,CASSKSGDANEQFF
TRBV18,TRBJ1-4,CASSPLGQGPTEKLFF
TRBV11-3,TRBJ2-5,CASSLSGDWETQYF
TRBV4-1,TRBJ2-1,CASSQATGSGQFF
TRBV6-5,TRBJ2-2,CASKEGLEGGELFF
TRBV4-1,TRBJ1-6,CASSHSTGFSPLHF
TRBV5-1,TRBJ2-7,CASSLDGGAAYEQYF
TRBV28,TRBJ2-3,CASTSRASGGKYF
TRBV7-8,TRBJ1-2,CASSLRRGGGEGVYGYTF
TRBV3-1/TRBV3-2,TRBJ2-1,CASSQDVDAGGLGQFF
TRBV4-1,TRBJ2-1,CASSQRGGGPWNEQFF
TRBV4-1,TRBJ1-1,CASSQDDSYTEAFF
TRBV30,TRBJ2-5,CAWSVGLADYQETQYF
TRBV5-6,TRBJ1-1,CASSFGLGVIQTEAFF
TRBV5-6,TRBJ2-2,CASSVGRELFF